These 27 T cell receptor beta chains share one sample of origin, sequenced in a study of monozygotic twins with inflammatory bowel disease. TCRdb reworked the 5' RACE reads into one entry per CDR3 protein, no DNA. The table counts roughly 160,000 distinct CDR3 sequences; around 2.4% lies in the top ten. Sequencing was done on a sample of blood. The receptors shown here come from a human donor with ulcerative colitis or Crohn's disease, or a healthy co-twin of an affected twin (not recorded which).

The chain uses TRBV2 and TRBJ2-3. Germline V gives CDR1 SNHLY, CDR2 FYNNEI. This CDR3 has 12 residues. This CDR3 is CASSDLSDTQYF. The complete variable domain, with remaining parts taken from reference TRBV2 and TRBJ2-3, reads EPEVTQTPSHQVTQMGQEVILRCVPISNHLYFYWYRQILGQKVEFLVSFYNNEISEKSEIFDDQFSVERPDGSNFTLKIRSTKLEDSAMYFCASSDLSDTQYFGPGTRLTVL.

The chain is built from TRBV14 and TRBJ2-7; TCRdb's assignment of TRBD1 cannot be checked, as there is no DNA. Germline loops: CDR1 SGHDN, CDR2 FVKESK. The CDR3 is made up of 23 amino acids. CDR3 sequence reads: CASSQILSSPRRRRGRIRYEQYF.

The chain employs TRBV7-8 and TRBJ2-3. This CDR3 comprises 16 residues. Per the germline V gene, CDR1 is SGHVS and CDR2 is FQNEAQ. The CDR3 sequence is CASSLEVGTSTDTQYF.

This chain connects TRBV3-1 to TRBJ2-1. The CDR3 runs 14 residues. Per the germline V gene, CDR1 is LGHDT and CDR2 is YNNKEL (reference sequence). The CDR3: CASSQLEKSNEQFF.

The CDR3 here is CASSFGLFSYNEQFF. The J gene is TRBJ2-1, the V gene TRBV7-3. The CDR3 is 15 amino acids. Germline V gene lookup returns CDR1 SGHTA and CDR2 FQGTGA.

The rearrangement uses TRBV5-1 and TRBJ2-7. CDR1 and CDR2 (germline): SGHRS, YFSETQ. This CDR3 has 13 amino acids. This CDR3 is CASSLDRVWEQYF.

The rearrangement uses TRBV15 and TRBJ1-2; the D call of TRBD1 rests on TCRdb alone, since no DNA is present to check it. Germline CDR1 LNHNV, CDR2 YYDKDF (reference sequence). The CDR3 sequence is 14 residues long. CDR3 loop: CATSRDLTGYGYTF.

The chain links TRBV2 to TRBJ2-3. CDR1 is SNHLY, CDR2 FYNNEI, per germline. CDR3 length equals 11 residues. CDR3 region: CAGSYTDTQYF.

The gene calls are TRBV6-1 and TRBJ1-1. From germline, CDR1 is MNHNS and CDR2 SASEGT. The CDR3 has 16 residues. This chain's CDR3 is CASNDGQGLVDTEAFF.

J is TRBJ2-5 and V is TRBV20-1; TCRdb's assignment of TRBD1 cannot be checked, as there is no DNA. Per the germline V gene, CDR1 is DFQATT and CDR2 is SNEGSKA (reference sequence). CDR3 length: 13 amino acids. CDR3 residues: CSARKTERETQYF.

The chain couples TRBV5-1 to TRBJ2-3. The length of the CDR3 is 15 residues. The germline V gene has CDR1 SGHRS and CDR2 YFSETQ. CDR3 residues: CASSLGELAADTQYF.

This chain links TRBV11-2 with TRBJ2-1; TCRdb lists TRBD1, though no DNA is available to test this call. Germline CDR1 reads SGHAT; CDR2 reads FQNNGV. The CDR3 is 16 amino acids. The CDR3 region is CASSLQGTATYNEQFF.

The CDR3 protein is CAWRDRAPGEQYF. This rearrangement joins TRBV30 to TRBJ2-7; TCRdb gives TRBD1 as the D gene, but with no DNA this cannot be confirmed. CDR3 size: 13 residues. Germline CDR1 and CDR2: GTSNPN and SVGIG (reference sequence).

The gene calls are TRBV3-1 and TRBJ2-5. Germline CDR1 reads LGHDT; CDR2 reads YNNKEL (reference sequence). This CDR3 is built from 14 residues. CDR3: CASSQEAMPETQYF.

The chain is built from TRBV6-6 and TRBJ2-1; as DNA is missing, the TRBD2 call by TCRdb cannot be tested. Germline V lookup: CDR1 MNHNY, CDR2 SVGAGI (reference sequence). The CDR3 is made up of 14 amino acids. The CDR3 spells CASSYGTSMDEQFF.

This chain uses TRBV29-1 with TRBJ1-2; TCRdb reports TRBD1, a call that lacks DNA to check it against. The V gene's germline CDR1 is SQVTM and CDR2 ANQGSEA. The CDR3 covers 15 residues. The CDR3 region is CSVEETGTSNYGYTF.

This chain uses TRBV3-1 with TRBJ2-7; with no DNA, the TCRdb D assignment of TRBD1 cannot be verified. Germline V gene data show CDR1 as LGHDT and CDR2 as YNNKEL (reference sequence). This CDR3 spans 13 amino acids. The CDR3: CASQPGHRNEQYF.

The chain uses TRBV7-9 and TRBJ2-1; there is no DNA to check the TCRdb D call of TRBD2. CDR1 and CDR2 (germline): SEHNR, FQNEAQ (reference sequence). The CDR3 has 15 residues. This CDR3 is CASSPQGPRYNEQFF.

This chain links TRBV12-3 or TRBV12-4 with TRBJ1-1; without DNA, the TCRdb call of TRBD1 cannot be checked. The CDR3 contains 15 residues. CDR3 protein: CATTMGGGKNTEAFF.

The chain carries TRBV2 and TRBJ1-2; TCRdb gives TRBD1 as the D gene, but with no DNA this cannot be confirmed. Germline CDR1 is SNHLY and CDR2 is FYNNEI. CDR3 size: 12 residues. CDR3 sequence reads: CASSTGDYGYTF.

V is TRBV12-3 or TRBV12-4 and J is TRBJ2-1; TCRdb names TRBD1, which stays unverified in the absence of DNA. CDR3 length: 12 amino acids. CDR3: CASSYARGEQFF.

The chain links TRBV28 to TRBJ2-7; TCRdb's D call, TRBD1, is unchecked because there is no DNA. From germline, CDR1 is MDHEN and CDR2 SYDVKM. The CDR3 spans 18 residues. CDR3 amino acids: CASSLLSPARGRSYEQYF.

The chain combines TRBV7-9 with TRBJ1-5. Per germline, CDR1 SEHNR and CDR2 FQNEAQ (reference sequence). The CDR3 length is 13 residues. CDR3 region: CASSLLPNEPQHF.

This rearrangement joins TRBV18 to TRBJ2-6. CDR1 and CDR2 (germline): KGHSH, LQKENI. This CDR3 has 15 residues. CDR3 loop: CASSPLTSGANVLTF. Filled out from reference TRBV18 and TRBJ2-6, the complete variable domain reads NAGVMQNPRHLVRRRGQEARLRCSPMKGHSHVYWYRQLPEEGLKFMVYLQKENIIDESGMPKERFSAEFPKEGPSILRIQQVVRGDSAAYFCASSPLTSGANVLTFGAGSRLTVL.

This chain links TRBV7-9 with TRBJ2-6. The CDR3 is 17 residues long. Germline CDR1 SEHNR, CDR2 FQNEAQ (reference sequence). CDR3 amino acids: CASSFYPFFSGANVLTF.

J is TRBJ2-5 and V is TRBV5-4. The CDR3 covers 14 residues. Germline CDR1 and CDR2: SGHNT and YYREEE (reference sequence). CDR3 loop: CASSLGRGMETQYF.

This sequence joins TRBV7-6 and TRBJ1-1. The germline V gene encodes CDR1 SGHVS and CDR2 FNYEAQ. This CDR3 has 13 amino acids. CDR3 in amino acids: CASSFSANTEAFF.